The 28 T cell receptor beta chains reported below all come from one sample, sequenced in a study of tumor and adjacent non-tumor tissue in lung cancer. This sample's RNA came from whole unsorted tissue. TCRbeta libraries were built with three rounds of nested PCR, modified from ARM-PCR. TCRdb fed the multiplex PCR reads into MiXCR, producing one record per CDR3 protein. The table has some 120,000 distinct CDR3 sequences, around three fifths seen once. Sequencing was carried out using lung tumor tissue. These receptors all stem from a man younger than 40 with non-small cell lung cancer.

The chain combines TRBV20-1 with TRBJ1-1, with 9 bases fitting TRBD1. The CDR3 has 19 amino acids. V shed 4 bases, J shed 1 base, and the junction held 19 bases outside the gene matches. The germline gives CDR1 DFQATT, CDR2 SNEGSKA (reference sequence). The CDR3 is CSAIQGARFPKSQNTEAFF. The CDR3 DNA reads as TGCAGTGCTATACAGGGGGCAAGGTTTCCTAAATCCCAGAACACTGAAGCTTTCTTT.

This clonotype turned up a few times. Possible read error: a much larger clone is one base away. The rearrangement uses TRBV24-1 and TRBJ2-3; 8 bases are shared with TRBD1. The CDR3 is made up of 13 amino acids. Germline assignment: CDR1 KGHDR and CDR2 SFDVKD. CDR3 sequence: CTTSDPGQGPQYF. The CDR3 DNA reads TGTACCACCAGTGATCCCGGACAGGGCCCGCAGTATTTT.

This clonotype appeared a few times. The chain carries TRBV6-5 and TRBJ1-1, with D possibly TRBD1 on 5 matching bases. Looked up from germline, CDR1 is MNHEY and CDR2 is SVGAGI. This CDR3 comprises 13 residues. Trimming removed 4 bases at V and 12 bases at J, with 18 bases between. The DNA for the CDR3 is TGTGCCAGCAGTTCTCCAGGGCAATTCACTACTTTCTTT. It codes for CASSSPGQFTTFF.

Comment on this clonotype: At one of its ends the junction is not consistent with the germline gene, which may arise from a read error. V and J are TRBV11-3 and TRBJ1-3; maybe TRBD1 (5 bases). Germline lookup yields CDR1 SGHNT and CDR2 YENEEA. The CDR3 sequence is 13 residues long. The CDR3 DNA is TGTGCCAGCAGCACAGGAGCTGGAAGCACCATATATTTT. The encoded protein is CASSTGAGSTIYF. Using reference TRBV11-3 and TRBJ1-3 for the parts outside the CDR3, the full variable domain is EAGVVQSPRYKIIEKKQPVAFWCNPISGHNTLYWYLQNLGQGPELLIRYENEEAVDDSQLPKDRFSAERLKGVDSTLKIQPAELGDSAVYLCASSTGAGSTIYFGEGSWLTVV.

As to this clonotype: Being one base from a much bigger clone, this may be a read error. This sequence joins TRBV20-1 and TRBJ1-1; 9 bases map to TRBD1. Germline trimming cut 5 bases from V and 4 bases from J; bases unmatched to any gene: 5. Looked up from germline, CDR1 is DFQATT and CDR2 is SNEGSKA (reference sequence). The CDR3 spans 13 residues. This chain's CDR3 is CSAGTGHPTEAFF. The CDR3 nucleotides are TGCAGTGCTGGGACAGGGCATCCCACTGAAGCTTTCTTT.

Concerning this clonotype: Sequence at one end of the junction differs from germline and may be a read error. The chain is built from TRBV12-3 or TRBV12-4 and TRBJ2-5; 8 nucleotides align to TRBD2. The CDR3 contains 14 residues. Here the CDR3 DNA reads TGTGCCAGCACTTCCGGACTAGCCCGAGAGACCCAGTGCTTC. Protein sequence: CASTSGLARETQCF.

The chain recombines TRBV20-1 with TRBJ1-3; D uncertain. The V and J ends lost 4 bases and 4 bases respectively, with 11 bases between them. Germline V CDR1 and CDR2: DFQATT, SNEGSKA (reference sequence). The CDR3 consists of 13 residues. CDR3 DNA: TGCAGTGCTAAGCAACATGCAGGAAACACCATATATTTT. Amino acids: CSAKQHAGNTIYF.

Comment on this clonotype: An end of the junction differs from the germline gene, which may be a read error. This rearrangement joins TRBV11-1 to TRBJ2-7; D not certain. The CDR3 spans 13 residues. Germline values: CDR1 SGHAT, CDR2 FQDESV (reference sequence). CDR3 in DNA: TGTGCCAGCAACTTGCGGTACTCCTACGAGCAGTACTTT. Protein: CASNLRYSYEQYF.

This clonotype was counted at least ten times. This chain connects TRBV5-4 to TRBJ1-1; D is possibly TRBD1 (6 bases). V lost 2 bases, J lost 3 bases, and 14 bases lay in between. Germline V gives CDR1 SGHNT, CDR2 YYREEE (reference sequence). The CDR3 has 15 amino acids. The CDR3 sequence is CASSFGGGGDTEAFF. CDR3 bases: TGTGCCAGCAGCTTTGGTGGGGGCGGGGACACTGAAGCTTTCTTT.

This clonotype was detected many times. CDR3 sequence: CSAVRQNLQETQYF. The CDR3 DNA is TGCAGTGCTGTACGACAGAACCTCCAAGAGACCCAGTACTTC. The chain couples TRBV20-1 to TRBJ2-5; a weak D match, TRBD1 (5 bases). This CDR3 contains 14 residues. Germline loops: CDR1 DFQATT, CDR2 SNEGSKA (reference sequence). Between the trimmed V and J ends, which lost 5 bases and 1 base, there was a span of 14 bases.

The CDR3 spells CASTMMARARHTF. The CDR3 nucleotides read TGTGCCAGCACCATGATGGCCAGGGCGAGACACACCTTC. V usage is TRBV6-2 or TRBV6-3 and J usage is TRBJ1-2, with D tentatively TRBD1 (5 bases). The germline V gene has CDR1 MNHEY and CDR2 SVGEGT. Trimming took off 7 bases at V and 12 bases at J, with 21 bases between the two ends. The CDR3 runs to 13 residues.

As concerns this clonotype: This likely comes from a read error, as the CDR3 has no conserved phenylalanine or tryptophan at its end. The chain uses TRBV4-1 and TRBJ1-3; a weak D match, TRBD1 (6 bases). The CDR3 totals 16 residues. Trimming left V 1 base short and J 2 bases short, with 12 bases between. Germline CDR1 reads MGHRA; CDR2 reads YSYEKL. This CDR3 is CASSQASGGPGNTIYY. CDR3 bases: TGCGCCAGCAGCCAAGCCTCTGGGGGCCCTGGAAACACCATATATTAT.

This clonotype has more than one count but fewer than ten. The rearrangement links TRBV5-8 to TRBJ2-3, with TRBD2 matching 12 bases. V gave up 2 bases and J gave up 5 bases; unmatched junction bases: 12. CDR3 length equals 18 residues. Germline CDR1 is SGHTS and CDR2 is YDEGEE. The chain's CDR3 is CASSFYIGLAGREDTQYF. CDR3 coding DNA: TGTGCCAGCAGCTTCTATATCGGACTAGCGGGGAGGGAAGATACGCAGTATTTT.

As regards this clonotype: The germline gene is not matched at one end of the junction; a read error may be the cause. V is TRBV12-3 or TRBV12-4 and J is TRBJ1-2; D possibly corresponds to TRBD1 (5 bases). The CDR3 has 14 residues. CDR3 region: CTSRGQGPLYGYTF. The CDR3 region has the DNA TGTACCAGCAGAGGACAAGGGCCCCTTTATGGCTACACCTTC.

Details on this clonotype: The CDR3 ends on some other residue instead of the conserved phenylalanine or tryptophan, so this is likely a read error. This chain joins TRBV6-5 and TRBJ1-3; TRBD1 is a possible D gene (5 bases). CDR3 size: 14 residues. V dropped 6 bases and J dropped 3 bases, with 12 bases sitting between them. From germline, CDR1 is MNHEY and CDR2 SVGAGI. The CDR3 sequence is CASRKGQGGNTIYL. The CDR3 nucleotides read TGTGCCAGCAGGAAAGGACAAGGTGGAAACACCATATATTTA.

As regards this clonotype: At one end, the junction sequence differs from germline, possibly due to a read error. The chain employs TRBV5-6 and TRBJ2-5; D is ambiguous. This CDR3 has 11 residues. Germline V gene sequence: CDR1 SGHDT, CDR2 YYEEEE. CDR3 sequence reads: CASSLLETHYF. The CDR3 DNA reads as TGTGCCAGCAGCTTGTTGGAGACCCATTACTTC.

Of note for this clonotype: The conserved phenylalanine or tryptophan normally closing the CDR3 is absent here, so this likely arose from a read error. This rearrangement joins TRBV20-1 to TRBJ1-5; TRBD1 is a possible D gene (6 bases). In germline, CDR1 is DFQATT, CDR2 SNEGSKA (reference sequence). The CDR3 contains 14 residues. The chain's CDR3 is CSTRTGRGSQPQHL. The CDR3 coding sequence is TGCAGTACTAGAACGGGCAGGGGCAGTCAGCCCCAGCATCTT.

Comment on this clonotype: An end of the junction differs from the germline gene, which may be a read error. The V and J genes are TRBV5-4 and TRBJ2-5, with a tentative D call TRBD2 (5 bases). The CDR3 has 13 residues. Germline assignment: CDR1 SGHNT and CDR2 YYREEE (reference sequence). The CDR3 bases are TGTGCCAGCAGGCTCCGGGGTCAAGAGACCCAGTGCTTC. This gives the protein CASRLRGQETQCF.

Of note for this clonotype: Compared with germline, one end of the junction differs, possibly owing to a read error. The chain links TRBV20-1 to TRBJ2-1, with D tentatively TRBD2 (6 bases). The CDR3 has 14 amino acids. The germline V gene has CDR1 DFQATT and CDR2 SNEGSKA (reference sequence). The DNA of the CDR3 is TGCAGTGCTAGACCTTGGAGGGATTTCAATGAGCGGTTCTTC. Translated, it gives CSARPWRDFNERFF.

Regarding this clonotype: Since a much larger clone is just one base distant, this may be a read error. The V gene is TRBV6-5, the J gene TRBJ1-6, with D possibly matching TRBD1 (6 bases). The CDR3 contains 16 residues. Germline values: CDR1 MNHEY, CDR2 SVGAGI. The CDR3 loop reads CASSPGTPVGRSPLNF. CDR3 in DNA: TGTGCCAGCAGCCCCGGGACACCGGTGGGACGGTCACCCCTCAACTTT.

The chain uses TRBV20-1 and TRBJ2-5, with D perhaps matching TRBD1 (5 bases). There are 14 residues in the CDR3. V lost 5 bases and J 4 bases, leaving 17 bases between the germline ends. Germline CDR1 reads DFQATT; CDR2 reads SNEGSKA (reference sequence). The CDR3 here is CSALGDMGRETQYF. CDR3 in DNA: TGCAGTGCTTTGGGTGACATGGGGCGAGAGACCCAGTACTTC.

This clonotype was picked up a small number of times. CDR3 DNA sequence: TGTGCCAGCGAGTACCCTGGGGGAGCAATCTACGAGCAGTACTTC. Amino acids: CASEYPGGAIYEQYF. The rearrangement links TRBV21-1 to TRBJ2-7; TRBD1 is the table's D call and was not checked against the DNA. TRBV21-1 is described as a pseudogene. CDR3 length equals 15 residues.

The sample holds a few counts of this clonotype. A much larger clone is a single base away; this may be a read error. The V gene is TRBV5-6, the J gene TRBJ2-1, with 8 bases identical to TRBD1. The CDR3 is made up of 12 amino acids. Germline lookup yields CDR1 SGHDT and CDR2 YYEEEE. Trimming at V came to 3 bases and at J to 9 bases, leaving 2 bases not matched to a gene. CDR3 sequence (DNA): TGTGCCAGCAGCTGGACAGGGATTGAGCAGTTCTTC. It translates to CASSWTGIEQFF.

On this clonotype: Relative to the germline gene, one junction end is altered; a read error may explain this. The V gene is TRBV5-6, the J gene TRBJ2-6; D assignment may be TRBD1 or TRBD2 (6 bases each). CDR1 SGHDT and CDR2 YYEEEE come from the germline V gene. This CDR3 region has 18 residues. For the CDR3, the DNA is TGTGCCAGCATCCGCGTCGGGGGCGAAAGCTCTGGGGCCAACGTCCTGGCTTTC. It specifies CASIRVGGESSGANVLAF.

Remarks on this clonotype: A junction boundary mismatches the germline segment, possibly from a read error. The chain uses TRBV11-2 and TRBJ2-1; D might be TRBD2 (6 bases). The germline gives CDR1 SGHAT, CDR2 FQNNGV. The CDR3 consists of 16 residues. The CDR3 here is CASSSYASASYNEQLF. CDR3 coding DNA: TGTGCCAGCAGCTCATATGCTAGCGCCTCCTACAATGAGCAGTTATTC.

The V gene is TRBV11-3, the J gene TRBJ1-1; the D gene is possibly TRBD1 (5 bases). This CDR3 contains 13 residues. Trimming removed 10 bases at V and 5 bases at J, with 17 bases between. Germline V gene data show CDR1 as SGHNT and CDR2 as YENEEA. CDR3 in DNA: TGTGCCAACAGGTTGATCGGGGGAACTGAAGCTTTCTTT. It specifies CANRLIGGTEAFF.

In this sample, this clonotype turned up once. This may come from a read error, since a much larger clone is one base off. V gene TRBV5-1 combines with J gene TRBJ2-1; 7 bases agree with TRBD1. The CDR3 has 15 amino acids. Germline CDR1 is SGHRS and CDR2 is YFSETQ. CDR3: CDSSQDRLTYNEQFF. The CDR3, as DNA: TGCGACAGCAGCCAGGACAGGCTCACCTACAATGAGCAGTTCTTC.

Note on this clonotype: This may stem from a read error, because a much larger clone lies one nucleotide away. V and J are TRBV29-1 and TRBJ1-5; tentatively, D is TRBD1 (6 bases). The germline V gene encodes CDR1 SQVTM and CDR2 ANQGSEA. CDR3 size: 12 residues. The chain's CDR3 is CSVANRDQPRHF. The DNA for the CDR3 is TGCAGCGTAGCTAACAGGGATCAGCCCCGGCATTTT.